Below are 18 T cell receptor beta chains sequenced from a single sample in a study of blood T cell repertoires in COVID-19. Produced via immunoSEQ multiplex PCR; TCRdb's table is partial and in-frame only. The table lists 370,000 or so clones, approximately 87% of them singletons. The sample was PBMCs or T cells enriched from blood (not recorded which). These receptors originate from a man between 25 and 39 years old who had recovered from COVID-19.

The gene calls are TRBV14 and TRBJ2-5; 10 bases line up with TRBD1. The V and J ends lost 8 bases and 3 bases, in that order; junction bases with no gene match: 3. The CDR3 length is 13 residues. Germline V gene sequence: CDR1 SGHDN, CDR2 FVKESK. This CDR3 reads CASRDRGKETQYF. The CDR3 coding sequence is TGTGCCAGCCGGGACAGGGGAAAAGAGACCCAGTACTTC.

The rearrangement joins TRBV7-2 to TRBJ2-2; D might be TRBD1 (6 bases). V dropped 8 bases and J dropped 4 bases, with 11 bases sitting between them. Germline CDR1 is SGHTA and CDR2 is FQGNSA. The CDR3 has 13 residues. In DNA, the CDR3 is TGTGCCAGCCGAGTACAGGGCACCGGGGAGCTGTTTTTT. Translated: CASRVQGTGELFF.

As to this clone: Additional DNA sequences in this sample encode the identical CDR3. The chain links TRBV27 to TRBJ2-7; a possible D gene is TRBD1 (6 bases). V gave up 2 bases and J gave up 3 bases, with 8 bases separating them. Germline values: CDR1 MNHEY, CDR2 SMNVEV (reference sequence). The CDR3 consists of 13 residues. CDR3: CASSLGTNYEQYF. Here the CDR3 DNA reads TGTGCCAGCAGTTTAGGGACAAACTACGAGCAGTACTTC.

The chain couples TRBV5-1 to TRBJ1-3; tentative D call: TRBD1 (5 bases). The CDR3 covers 16 residues. Germline V gives CDR1 SGHRS, CDR2 YFSETQ. V lost 0 bases to trimming and J lost 0 bases, with 10 bases between them. In DNA, the CDR3 is TGCGCCAGCAGCTTGGGGGGCATATTCTCTGGAAACACCATATATTTT. It encodes CASSLGGIFSGNTIYF.

This rearrangement joins TRBV6-5 to TRBJ1-2; D unclear. The germline V and J ends were trimmed by 5 bases and 2 bases, with 12 bases remaining between them. The CDR3 totals 14 residues. Germline CDR1 is MNHEY and CDR2 is SVGAGI. The CDR3 protein is CASSRGPLNYGYTF. CDR3 nucleotides: TGTGCCAGCAGTCGAGGGCCCCTGAACTATGGCTACACCTTC.

This chain uses TRBV29-1 with TRBJ1-2, with D perhaps TRBD1 (5 bases). The V end was cut by 8 bases, the J end by 2 bases, with 12 bases between. There are 12 residues in the CDR3. The V gene's germline CDR1 is SQVTM and CDR2 ANQGSEA. The CDR3 region has the DNA TGCAGCTTTCAGGGTTCCAACTATGGCTACACCTTC. Its translation is CSFQGSNYGYTF.

The chain links TRBV19 to TRBJ1-6; perhaps TRBD1 as D (5 bases). Germline values: CDR1 LNHDA, CDR2 SQIVND (reference sequence). The V end lost 4 bases, the J end lost 4 bases, and 8 bases lay between the germline ends. The CDR3 covers 14 residues. CDR3 sequence (DNA): TGTGCCAGTAGTACCAGGGAATATAATTCACCCCTCCACTTT. Translation gives CASSTREYNSPLHF.

The CDR3 region is CATSRDRGRYEQYF. The CDR3 region has the DNA TGTGCCACCAGCAGAGATCGAGGGAGATACGAGCAGTACTTC. The rearrangement joins TRBV15 to TRBJ2-7; D might be TRBD2 (5 bases). Germline CDR1 and CDR2: LNHNV and YYDKDF (reference sequence). V lost 0 bases and J 4 bases, leaving 10 bases between the germline ends. This CDR3 region has 14 residues.

The chain is built from TRBV5-1 and TRBJ1-1; perhaps TRBD1 as D (6 bases). The CDR3 sequence is 14 residues long. Germline V gene sequence: CDR1 SGHRS, CDR2 YFSETQ. Trimming stripped 4 bases from V and 0 bases from J, with 10 bases between. The CDR3 here is CASSRQDMNTEAFF. In DNA form, the CDR3 reads TGCGCCAGCAGCCGACAGGACATGAACACTGAAGCTTTCTTT.

Details on this clone: Other DNA sequences within the sample encode an identical CDR3. V usage is TRBV12-3 or TRBV12-4 and J usage is TRBJ1-4; D is uncertain. This CDR3 has 13 amino acids. Trimming removed 3 bases at V and 7 bases at J, with 9 bases between. The DNA for the CDR3 is TGTGCCAGCAGTTTTAGCGGACGTGAAAAACTGTTTTTT. It encodes CASSFSGREKLFF.

V and J are TRBV3-1 (or the pseudogene TRBV3-2) and TRBJ1-5; D might be TRBD1 (5 bases). This CDR3 is built from 15 residues. Germline lookup yields CDR1 LGHDT and CDR2 YNNKEL (reference sequence). With 4 bases removed from V and 4 bases from J, the gap between germline ends came to 14 bases. CDR3 region: CASSPMGGSNQPQHF. The CDR3 bases are TGTGCCAGCAGCCCCATGGGGGGTTCAAATCAGCCCCAGCATTTT.

DNA for the CDR3: TGCGCCAGCAGCTTGTCCTCGGAGGGGAACACTGAAGCTTTCTTT. This encodes CASSLSSEGNTEAFF. The rearrangement joins TRBV5-1 to TRBJ1-1, with no clear D. Germline loops: CDR1 SGHRS, CDR2 YFSETQ. V was clipped by 1 base and J by 1 base, with 11 bases between them. The CDR3 is 15 residues long.

The V gene is TRBV4-1, the J gene TRBJ1-5; D may be TRBD1 (5 bases). The V gene's germline CDR1 is MGHRA and CDR2 YSYEKL. The ends were cut back, 0 bases at V and 7 bases at J, with 13 bases in the middle. The CDR3 is 15 amino acids. CDR3 region: CASSQEGAGIQPQHF. Here the CDR3 DNA reads TGCGCCAGCAGCCAAGAAGGGGCGGGGATCCAGCCCCAGCATTTT.

The chain joins TRBV27 to TRBJ2-1; D ambiguous. This CDR3 has 12 amino acids. Trimming cost V 7 bases and J 6 bases, with 10 bases left between them. From germline, CDR1 is MNHEY and CDR2 SMNVEV (reference sequence). CDR3 loop: CASTDKINEQFF. For the CDR3, the DNA is TGTGCCAGCACTGACAAGATCAATGAGCAGTTCTTC.

The V call is TRBV19, the J call TRBJ1-1; unclear D gene. CDR1 and CDR2 (germline): LNHDA, SQIVND (reference sequence). V was cut by 1 base and J by 6 bases, with 12 bases left in between. The CDR3 covers 14 residues. The chain's CDR3 is CASSIALPGPEAFF. Written as DNA, the CDR3 is TGTGCCAGTAGTATAGCATTACCGGGTCCTGAAGCTTTCTTT.

This clone was observed a handful of times. The V call is TRBV10-1, the J call TRBJ1-2, with a tentative D call TRBD1 (5 bases). V lost 2 bases and J 5 bases, leaving 9 bases between the germline ends. This CDR3 is 13 amino acids long. Germline CDR1 is WNHNN and CDR2 is SYGVQD (reference sequence). The CDR3 sequence is CASSESQGYGYTF. The CDR3 coding sequence is TGCGCCAGCAGTGAGAGCCAGGGATATGGCTACACCTTC.

The CDR3 is CASSLGRGGGRNEQFF. Written as DNA, the CDR3 is TGTGCCAGCAGTTTAGGTCGCGGGGGAGGGCGGAATGAGCAGTTCTTC. The rearrangement uses TRBV28 and TRBJ2-1, with TRBD2 identical over 7 bases. The germline CDR1 and CDR2 sequences are MDHEN and SYDVKM. This CDR3 is built from 16 residues. V dropped 2 bases and J dropped 7; count of bases not matched to a gene: 11.

The chain joins TRBV14 to TRBJ2-1, with 10 bases aligning to TRBD1. V lost 4 bases to trimming and J lost 6 bases; unmatched junction nucleotides: 18. Per germline, CDR1 SGHDN and CDR2 FVKESK. The CDR3 totals 19 residues. CDR3: CASSRGQGSLRLSPNEQFF. CDR3 in DNA: TGTGCCAGCAGCCGGGGACAGGGGAGTCTGCGACTCTCCCCCAATGAGCAGTTCTTC.